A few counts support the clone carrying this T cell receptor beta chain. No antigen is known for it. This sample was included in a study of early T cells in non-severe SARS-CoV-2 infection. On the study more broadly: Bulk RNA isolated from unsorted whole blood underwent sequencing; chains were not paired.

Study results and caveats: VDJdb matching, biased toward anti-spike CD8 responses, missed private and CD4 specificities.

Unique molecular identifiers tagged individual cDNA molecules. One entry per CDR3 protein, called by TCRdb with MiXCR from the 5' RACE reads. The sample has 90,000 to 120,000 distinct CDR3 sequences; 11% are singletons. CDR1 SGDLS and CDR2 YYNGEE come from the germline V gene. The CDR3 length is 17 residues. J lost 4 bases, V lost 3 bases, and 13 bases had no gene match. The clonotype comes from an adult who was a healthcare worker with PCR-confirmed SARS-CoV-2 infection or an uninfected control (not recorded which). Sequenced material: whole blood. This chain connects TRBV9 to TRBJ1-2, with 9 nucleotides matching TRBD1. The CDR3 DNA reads TGTGCCAGCAGCGCCCGAGACGGACAGGGGATTACCTATGGCTACACCTTC. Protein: CASSARDGQGITYGYTF.